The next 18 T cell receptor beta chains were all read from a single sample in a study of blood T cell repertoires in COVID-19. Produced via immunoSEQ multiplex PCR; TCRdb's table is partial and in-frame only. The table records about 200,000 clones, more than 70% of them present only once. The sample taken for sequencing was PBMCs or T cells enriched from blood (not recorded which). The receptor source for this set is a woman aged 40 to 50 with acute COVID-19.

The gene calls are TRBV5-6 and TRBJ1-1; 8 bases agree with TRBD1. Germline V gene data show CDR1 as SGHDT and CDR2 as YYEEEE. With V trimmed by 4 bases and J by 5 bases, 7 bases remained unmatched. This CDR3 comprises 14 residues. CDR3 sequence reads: CASSPLRTGTEAFF. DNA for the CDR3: TGTGCCAGCAGCCCCCTTAGGACAGGGACTGAAGCTTTCTTT.

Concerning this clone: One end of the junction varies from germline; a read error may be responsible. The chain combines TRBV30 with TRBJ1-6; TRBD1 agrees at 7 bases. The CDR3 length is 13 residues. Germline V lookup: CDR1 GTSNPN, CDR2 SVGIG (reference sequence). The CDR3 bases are TGTGCCTGGAGGGGACAGTATATTTCACCCCTCCACTTT. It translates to CAWRGQYISPLHF. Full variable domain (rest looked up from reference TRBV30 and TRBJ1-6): SQTIHQWPATLVQPVGSPLSLECTVEGTSNPNLYWYRQAAGRGLQLLFYSVGIGQISSEVPQNLSASRPQDRQFILSSKKLLLSDSGFYLCAWRGQYISPLHFGNGTRLTVT.

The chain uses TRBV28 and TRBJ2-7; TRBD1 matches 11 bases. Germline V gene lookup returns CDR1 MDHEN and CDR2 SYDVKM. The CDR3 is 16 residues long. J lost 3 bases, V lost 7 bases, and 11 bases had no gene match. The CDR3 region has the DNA TGTGCCAGCAACTACGGACCGGGACAGGGGGGCTACGAGCAGTACTTC. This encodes CASNYGPGQGGYEQYF.

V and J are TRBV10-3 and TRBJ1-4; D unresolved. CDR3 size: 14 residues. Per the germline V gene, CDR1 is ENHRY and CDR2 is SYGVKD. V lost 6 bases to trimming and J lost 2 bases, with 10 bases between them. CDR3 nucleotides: TGTGCCATCAGGGCAGGAGGGACTAATGAAAAACTGTTTTTT. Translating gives CAIRAGGTNEKLFF.

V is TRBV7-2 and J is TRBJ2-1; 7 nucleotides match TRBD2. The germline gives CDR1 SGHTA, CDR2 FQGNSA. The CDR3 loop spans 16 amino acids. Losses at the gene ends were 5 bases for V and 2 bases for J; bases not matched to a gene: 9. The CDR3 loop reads CASSLQSGRAYNEQFF. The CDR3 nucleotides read TGTGCCAGCAGCCTTCAATCGGGGAGGGCCTACAATGAGCAGTTCTTC. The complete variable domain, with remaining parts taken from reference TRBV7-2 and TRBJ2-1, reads GAGVSQSPSNKVTEKGKDVELRCDPISGHTALYWYRQSLGQGLEFLIYFQGNSAPDKSGLPSDRFSAERTGGSVSTLTIQRTQQEDSAVYLCASSLQSGRAYNEQFFGPGTRLTVL.

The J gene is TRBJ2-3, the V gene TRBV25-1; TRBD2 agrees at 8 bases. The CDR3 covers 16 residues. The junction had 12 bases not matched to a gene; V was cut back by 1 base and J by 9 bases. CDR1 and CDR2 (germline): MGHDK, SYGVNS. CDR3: CASSESGSGTIGTQYF. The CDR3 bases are TGTGCCAGCAGTGAATCGGGTAGCGGGACGATCGGGACGCAGTATTTT.

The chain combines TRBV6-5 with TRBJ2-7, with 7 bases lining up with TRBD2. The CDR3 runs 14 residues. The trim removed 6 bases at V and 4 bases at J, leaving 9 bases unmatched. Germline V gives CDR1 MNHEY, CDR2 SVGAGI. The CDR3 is CASRRREGSYEQYF. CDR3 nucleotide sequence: TGTGCCAGCAGACGCAGGGAGGGGAGTTACGAGCAGTACTTC.

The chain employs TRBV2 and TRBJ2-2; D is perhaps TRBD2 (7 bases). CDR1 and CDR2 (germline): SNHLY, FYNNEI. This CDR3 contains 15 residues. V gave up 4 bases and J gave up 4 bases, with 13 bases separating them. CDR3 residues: CASSAGGPSTGELFF. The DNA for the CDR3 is TGTGCCAGCAGTGCCGGGGGGCCGAGCACCGGGGAGCTGTTTTTT.

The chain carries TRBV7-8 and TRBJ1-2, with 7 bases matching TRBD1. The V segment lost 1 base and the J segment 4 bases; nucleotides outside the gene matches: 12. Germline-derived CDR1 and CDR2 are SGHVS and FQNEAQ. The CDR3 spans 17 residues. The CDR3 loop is CASSLEGTGVGTYGYTF. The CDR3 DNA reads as TGTGCCAGCAGCTTAGAGGGCACAGGGGTTGGAACCTATGGCTACACCTTC.

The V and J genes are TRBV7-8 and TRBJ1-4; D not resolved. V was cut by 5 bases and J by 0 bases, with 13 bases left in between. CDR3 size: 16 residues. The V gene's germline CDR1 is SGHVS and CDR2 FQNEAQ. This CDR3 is CASSPVGGATNEKLFF. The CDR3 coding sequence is TGTGCCAGCAGCCCAGTCGGTGGAGCAACTAATGAAAAACTGTTTTTT.

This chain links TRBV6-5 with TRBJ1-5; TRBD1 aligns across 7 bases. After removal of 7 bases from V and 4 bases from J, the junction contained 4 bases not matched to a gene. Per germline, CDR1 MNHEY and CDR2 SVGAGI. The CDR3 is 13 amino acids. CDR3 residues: CASTPTGNQPQHF. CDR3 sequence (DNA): TGTGCCAGCACCCCGACAGGGAATCAGCCCCAGCATTTT.

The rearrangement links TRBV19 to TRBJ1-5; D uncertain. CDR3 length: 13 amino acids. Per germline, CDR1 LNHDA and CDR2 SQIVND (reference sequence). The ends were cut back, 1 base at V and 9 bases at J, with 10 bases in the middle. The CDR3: CASSIGGPGPQHF. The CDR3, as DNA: TGTGCCAGTAGTATAGGCGGTCCGGGGCCCCAGCATTTT.

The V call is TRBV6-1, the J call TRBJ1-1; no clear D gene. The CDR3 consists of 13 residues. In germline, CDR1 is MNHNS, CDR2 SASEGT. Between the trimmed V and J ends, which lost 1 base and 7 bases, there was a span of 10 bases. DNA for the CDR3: TGTGCCAGCAGTGAAGGATTCGGGAATGAAGCTTTCTTT. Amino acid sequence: CASSEGFGNEAFF.

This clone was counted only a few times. The CDR3 region has the DNA TGTGCCAGCAGCCAAGCGGGGCAGACCCATCAGCCCCAGCATTTT. Protein: CASSQAGQTHQPQHF. V gene TRBV7-2 combines with J gene TRBJ1-5; D perhaps matches TRBD1 (5 bases). The CDR3 has 15 residues. The germline V gene encodes CDR1 SGHTA and CDR2 FQGNSA. Deletions cut 5 bases from V and 5 bases from J, with 16 bases between.

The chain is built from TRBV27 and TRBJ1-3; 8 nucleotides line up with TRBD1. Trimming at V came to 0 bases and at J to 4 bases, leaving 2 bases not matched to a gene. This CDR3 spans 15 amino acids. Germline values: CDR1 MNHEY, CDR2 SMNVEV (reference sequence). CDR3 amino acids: CASSLSRQGGNTIYF. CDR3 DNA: TGTGCCAGCAGTTTATCCCGACAGGGGGGAAACACCATATATTTT.

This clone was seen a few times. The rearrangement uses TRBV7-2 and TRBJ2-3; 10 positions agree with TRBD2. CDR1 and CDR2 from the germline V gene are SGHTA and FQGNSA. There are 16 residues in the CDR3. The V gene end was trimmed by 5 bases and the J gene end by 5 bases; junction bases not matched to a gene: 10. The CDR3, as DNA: TGTGCCAGCAGCAAATATCTAGCGGGGGCCGGAGATACGCAGTATTTT. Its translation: CASSKYLAGAGDTQYF.

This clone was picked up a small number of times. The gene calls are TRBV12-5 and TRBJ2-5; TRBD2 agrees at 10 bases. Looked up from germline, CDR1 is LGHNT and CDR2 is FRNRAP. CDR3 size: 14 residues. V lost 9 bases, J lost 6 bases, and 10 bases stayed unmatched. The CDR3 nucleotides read TGTGCTAGCAGTACAGCGGGGGGGCTAAAGACCCAGTACTTC. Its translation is CASSTAGGLKTQYF.

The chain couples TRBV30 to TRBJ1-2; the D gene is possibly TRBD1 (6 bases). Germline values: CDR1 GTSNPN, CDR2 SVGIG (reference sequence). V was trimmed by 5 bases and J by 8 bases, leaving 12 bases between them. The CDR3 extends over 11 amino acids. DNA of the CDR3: TGTGCCTGGGCCACAGGGTACGGCTACACCTTC. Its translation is CAWATGYGYTF.